The T cell receptor (beta chain) described here comes from a study of patients and donors after allogeneic stem cell transplantation (dated by TCRdb to the early 2020s). The CDR3 measures 17 amino acids from cysteine to phenylalanine. Only the CDR3 part of the read is kept: 51 bases, read in frame from the first base. Trimming removed 7 bases from V and 0 bases from J, leaving 16 bases between the germline ends. The germline V gene (reference sequence) provides CDR1 LNHDA and CDR2 SQIVND. Library preparation was by RT-PCR. The instrument given in TCRdb is NextSeq 550. TCRdb reran the public reads through fastp at Q25 and MiXCR, keeping productive beta chains. Identical CDR3 protein sequences are pooled into one entry, listed with their most common genes and DNA. In all, the sample holds 400,000 to 450,000 distinct CDR3 sequences, and 15% to 20% of those were seen once. Around 7.9% of the sample rests with the top ten.

Turning to this clonotype: Its recognized antigen is unknown. No base quality information exists; no much larger clone differs at one position.

This TCR was recovered from a human donor who was either an allogeneic HSCT recipient or a stem cell or donor lymphocyte infusion donor (not recorded which). It is not recorded whose cells these are; they may come from a transplant donor. The V and J segments used are TRBV19 and TRBJ2-6; TRBD2 could be the D gene, as 6 bases match. Sequencing was performed on blood, either unsorted or a sorted T cell fraction (not recorded which). The CDR3 here reads CASNLGTLRSGANVLTF. The DNA sequence reads TGTGCCAGTAACCTCGGGACTTTACGCTCTGGGGCCAACGTCCTGACTTTC. When the CDR3 is completed using the reference TRBV19 and TRBJ2-6 genes on either side, the full variable domain is DGGITQSPKYLFRKEGQNVTLSCEQNLNHDAMYWYRQDPGQGLRLIYYSQIVNDFQKGDIAEGYSVSREKKESFPLTVTSAQKNPTAFYLCASNLGTLRSGANVLTFGAGSRLTVL.